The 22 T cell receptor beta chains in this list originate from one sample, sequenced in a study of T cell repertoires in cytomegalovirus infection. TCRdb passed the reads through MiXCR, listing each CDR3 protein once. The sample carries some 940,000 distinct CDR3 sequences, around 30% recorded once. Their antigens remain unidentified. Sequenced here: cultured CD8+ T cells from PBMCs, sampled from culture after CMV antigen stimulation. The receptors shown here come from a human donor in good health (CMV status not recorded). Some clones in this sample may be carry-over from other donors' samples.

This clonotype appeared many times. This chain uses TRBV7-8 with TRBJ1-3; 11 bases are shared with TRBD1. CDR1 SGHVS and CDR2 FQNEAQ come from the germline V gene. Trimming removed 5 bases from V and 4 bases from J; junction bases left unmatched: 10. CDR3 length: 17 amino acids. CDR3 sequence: CASSLPGQGDSGNTIYF. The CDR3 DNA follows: TGTGCCAGCAGCCTACCGGGACAGGGGGATTCCGGAAACACCATATATTTT.

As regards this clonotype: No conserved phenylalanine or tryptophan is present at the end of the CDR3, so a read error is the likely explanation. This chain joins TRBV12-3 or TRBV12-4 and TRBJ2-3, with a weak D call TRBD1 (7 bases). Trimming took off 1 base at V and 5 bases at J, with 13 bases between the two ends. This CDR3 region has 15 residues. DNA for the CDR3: TGTGCCAGCAGTTTAGAAGGCAGGGGGGTAGATACGCAGTATTCT. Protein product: CASSLEGRGVDTQYS.

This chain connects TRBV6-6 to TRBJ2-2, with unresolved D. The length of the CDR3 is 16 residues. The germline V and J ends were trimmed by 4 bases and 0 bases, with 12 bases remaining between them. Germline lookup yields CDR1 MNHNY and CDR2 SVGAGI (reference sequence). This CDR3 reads CASSFSTATNTGELFF. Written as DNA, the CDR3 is TGTGCCAGCAGTTTCTCAACCGCGACGAACACCGGGGAGCTGTTTTTT.

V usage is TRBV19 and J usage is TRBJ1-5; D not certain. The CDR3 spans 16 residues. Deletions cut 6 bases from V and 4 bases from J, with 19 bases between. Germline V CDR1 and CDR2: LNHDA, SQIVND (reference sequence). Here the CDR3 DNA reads TGTGCCAGTAGAGTCAATTTCTTTGCCATGAATCAGCCCCAGCATTTT. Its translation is CASRVNFFAMNQPQHF.

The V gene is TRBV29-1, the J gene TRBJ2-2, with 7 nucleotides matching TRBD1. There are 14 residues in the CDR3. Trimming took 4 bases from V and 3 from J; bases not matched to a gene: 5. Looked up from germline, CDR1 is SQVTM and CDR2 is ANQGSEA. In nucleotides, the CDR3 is TGCAGCGTTGTTGGGACAGAATACACCGGGGAGCTGTTTTTT. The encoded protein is CSVVGTEYTGELFF.

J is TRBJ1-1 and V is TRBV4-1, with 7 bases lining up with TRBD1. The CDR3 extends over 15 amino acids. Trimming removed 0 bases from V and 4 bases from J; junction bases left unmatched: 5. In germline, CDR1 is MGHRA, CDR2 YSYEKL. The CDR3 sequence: CASSQEEGASTEAFF. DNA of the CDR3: TGCGCCAGCAGCCAAGAGGAGGGGGCGAGCACTGAAGCTTTCTTT.

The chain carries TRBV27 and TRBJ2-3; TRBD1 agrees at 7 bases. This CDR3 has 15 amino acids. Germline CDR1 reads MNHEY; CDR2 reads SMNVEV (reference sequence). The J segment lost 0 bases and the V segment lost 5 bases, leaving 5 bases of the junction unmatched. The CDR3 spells CASSLPGQSTDTQYF. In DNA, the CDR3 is TGTGCCAGCAGTCTCCCGGGACAGAGCACAGATACGCAGTATTTT.

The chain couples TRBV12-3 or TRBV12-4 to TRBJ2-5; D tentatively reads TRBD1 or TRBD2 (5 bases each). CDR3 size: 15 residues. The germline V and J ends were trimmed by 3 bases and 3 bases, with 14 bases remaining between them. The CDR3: CASSFGDRGEETQYF. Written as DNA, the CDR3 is TGTGCCAGCAGTTTTGGGGATAGGGGAGAAGAGACCCAGTACTTC.

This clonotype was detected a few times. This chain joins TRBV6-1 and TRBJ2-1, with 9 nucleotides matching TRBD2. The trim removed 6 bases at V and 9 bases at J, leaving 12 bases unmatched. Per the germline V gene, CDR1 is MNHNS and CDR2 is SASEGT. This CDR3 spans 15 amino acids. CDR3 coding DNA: TGTGCCAGCAGCTCGCAATTAGCGGGGGAGGTTGAGCAGTTCTTC. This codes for CASSSQLAGEVEQFF.

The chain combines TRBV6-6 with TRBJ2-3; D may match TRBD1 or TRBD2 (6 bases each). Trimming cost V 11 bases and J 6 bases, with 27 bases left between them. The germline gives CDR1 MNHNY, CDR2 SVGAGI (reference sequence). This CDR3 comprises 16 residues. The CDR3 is CACLLPGGRGADTQYF. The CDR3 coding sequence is TGTGCCTGCCTACTCCCTGGGGGGCGCGGGGCCGATACGCAGTATTTT.

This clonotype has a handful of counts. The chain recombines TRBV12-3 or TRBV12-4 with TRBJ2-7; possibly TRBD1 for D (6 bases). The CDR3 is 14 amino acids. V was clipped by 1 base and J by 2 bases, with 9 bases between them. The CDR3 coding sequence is TGTGCCAGCAGTTTAGTAGGGGACACCTACGAGCAGTACTTC. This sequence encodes CASSLVGDTYEQYF.

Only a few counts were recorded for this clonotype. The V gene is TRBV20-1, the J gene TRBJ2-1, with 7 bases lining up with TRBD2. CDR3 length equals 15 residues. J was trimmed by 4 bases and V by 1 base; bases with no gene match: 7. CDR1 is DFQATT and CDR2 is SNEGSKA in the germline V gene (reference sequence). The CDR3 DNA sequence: TGCAGTGCTAGAGGGTCTAGCGGCATTTACAATGAGCAGTTCTTC. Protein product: CSARGSSGIYNEQFF.

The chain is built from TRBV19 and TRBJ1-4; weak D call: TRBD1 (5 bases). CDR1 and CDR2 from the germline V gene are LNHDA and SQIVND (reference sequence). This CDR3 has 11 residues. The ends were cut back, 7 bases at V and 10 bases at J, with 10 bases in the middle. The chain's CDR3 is CASTEGVKLFF. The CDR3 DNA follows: TGTGCCAGTACGGAAGGGGTAAAACTGTTTTTT.

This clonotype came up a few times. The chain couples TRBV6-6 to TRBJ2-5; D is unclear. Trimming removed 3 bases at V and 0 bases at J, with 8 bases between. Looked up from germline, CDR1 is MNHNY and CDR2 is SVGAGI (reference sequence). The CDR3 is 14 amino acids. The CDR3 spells CASSYIGNQETQYF. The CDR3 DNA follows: TGTGCCAGCAGTTATATCGGCAACCAAGAGACCCAGTACTTC.

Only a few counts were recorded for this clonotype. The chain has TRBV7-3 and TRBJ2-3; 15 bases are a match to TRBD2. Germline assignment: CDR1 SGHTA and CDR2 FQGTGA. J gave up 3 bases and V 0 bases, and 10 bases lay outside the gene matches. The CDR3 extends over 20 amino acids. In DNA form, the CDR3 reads TGTGCCAGCAGCTTAACGGGGGGACTAGCGGGGGGCCGTGGGACAGATACGCAGTATTTT. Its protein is CASSLTGGLAGGRGTDTQYF.

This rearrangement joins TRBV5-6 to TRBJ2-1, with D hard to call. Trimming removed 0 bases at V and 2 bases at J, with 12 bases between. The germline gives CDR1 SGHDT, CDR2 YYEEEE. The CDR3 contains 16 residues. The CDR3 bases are TGTGCCAGCAGCTTGGAAGAGTTTGACCCCTACAATGAGCAGTTCTTC. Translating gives CASSLEEFDPYNEQFF.

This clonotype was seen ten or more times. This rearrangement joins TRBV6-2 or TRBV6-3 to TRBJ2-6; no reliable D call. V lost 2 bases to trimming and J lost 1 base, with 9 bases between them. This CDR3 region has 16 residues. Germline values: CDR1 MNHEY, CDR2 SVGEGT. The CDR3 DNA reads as TGTGCCAGCAGTTACCTACTCATATCTGGGGCCAACGTCCTGACTTTC. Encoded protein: CASSYLLISGANVLTF.

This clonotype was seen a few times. The CDR3 region has the DNA TGTGCCACCAGCAAAGGGGGCTACGAGCAGTACGTC. Its protein is CATSKGGYEQYV. This chain joins TRBV15 and TRBJ2-7, with D possibly TRBD1 on 6 matching bases. This CDR3 is built from 12 residues. Germline loops: CDR1 LNHNV, CDR2 YYDKDF (reference sequence). The V and J ends lost 4 bases and 3 bases respectively, with 7 bases between them.

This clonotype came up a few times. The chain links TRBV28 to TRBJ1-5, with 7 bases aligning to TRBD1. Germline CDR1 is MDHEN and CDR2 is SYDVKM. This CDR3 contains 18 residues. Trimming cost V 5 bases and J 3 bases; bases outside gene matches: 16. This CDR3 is CASSPSTGKAFNNQPQHF. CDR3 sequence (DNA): TGTGCCAGCAGTCCATCGACAGGGAAAGCGTTTAACAATCAGCCCCAGCATTTT. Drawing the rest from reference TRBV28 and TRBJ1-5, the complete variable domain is DVKVTQSSRYLVKRTGEKVFLECVQDMDHENMFWYRQDPGLGLRLIYFSYDVKMKEKGDIPEGYSVSREKKERFSLILESASTNQTSMYLCASSPSTGKAFNNQPQHFGDGTRLSIL.

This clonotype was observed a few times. The CDR3 DNA reads TGTGCCAGCAGTTTTAACGGCTATGGCTACACCTTC. Its protein is CASSFNGYGYTF. V usage is TRBV27 and J usage is TRBJ1-2; D gene unclear. V lost 3 bases and J 4 bases, leaving 6 bases between the germline ends. Germline CDR1 MNHEY, CDR2 SMNVEV (reference sequence). The CDR3 runs to 12 residues.

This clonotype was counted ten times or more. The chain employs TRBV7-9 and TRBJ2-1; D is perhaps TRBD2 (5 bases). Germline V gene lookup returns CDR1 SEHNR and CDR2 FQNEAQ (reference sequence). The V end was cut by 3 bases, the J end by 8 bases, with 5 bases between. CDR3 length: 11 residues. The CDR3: CASSFSDEQFF. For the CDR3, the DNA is TGTGCCAGCAGCTTTAGCGATGAGCAGTTCTTC.

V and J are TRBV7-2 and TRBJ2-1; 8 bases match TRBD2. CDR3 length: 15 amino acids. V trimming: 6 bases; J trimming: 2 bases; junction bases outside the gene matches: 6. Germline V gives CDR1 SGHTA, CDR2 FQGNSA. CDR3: CASRLGGGTYNEQFF. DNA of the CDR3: TGTGCCAGCAGGCTGGGCGGGGGGACCTACAATGAGCAGTTCTTC.